This T cell receptor (beta chain) came from a study of cytomegalovirus exposure and HLA in healthy donors. Findings and caveats of the study: In a later analysis, a genetic analysis reported fewer productive-TCR N-insertions in an Asian-associated ancestry cluster than the cohort average.

The CDR3 runs to 13 residues. In germline, CDR1 is SNHLY, CDR2 FYNNEI. V shed 2 bases and J shed 6 bases, with 10 bases lying between them. Concerning this clone itself: Its antigen remains unknown.

PCR primers comprised 60 Vbeta and 13 Jbeta primers. Using immunoSEQ multiplex PCR, the repertoire was profiled, and TCRdb retains in-frame clones only, with some absent. Of tens of thousands of clones in the sample, roughly 82% were seen once. The rearrangement uses TRBV2 and TRBJ1-1; the D is unclear. The sequenced sample consisted of PBMCs. This sequence originates from a man aged 25 to 45 in good health and CMV-seronegative. CDR3 in amino acids: CASSESRGSEAFF. In DNA form, the CDR3 reads TGTGCCAGCAGTGAAAGTCGAGGGTCTGAAGCTTTCTTT.